This entry lists 3 T cell receptor beta chains sequenced from one sample in a study of regulatory T cells in long-lasting Graves disease. HTBI primers from iRepertoire and Arm-PCR of CDR3 regions yielded the TCR beta libraries. One entry per CDR3 protein, called by TCRdb with MiXCR from the multiplex PCR reads. The sample carries approximately 400,000 distinct CDR3 sequences, 15% recorded once. The time point here: newly diagnosed GD, antithyroid drugs for less than 3 months. RNA from PBMCs was the source of the TCR library. The same data also contributed to another study, on T cells in Graves' hyperthyroidism and ophthalmopathy.

Sequenced here: peripheral blood mononuclear cells (PBMCs), sampled at new diagnosis, from a patient treated with antithyroid drugs. Every receptor here comes from a woman aged 25 to 45 with Graves disease.

This clonotype was counted ten times or more. The V gene is TRBV5-4, the J gene TRBJ2-5; D uncertain. There are 12 residues in the CDR3. V was clipped by 0 bases and J by 5 bases, with 5 bases between them. CDR1 SGHNT and CDR2 YYREEE come from the germline V gene (reference sequence). In DNA, the CDR3 is TGTGCCAGCAGCTTGGCCGCCGAGACCCAGTACTTC. Residues: CASSLAAETQYF.

Ten or more counts support this clonotype. V is TRBV14 and J is TRBJ2-7, with 8 bases identical to TRBD2. Germline V gene sequence: CDR1 SGHDN, CDR2 FVKESK. J was trimmed by 7 bases and V by 2 bases; bases with no gene match: 7. This CDR3 has 14 residues. Written as DNA, the CDR3 is TGTGCCAGCAGCCAACTCGGGACTAGGGGGGAGCAGTACTTC. Translation gives CASSQLGTRGEQYF. Full variable domain (rest looked up from reference TRBV14 and TRBJ2-7): EAGVTQFPSHSVIEKGQTVTLRCDPISGHDNLYWYRRVMGKEIKFLLHFVKESKQDESGMPNNRFLAERTGGTYSTLKVQPAELEDSGVYFCASSQLGTRGEQYFGPGTRLTVT.

This clonotype was recorded many times. The genes are TRBV11-2 and TRBJ2-1, with 10 nucleotides matching TRBD2. The CDR3 has 13 residues. Per the germline V gene, CDR1 is SGHAT and CDR2 is FQNNGV. V trimming: 6 bases; J trimming: 7 bases; junction bases outside the gene matches: 3. The CDR3 loop reads CASRFSGRNEQFF. For the CDR3, the DNA is TGTGCCAGCAGATTTAGCGGGAGGAATGAGCAGTTCTTC.